Included here is one T cell receptor (beta chain) sequence, with context. Antigen unknown. Per germline, CDR1 SGHVS and CDR2 FQNEAQ. V was cut by 5 bases and J by 12 bases, with 11 bases left in between. This CDR3 has 12 residues. The source of the sample is a study of Graves' ophthalmopathy and Graves' hyperthyroidism. Study details: Peripheral blood was obtained at first diagnosis, ahead of any treatment. Study results and caveats: Blood also harbored most expanded thyroid clonotypes above 0.001 frequency.

Investigators amplified TCR beta CDR3 regions from RNA transcripts. Second-round multiplex PCR followed a first-round RT-PCR using HTBI primers. MiXCR, run by TCRdb on the multiplex PCR reads, gives a single entry per CDR3 protein. This sample has 660,000 or so distinct CDR3 sequences, with 35% to 45% found just once. Presentation of ophthalmopathy in the donors involved moderate-to-severe activity, CAS ≥3, NOSPECS ≥4 and a duration under 3 months. Pregnant or lactating patients and those with other autoimmune diseases or uncontrolled infections were excluded. What was sequenced was peripheral blood. This chain joins TRBV7-8 and TRBJ1-6; D gene uncertain. The receptor's source is an adult man with Graves' ophthalmopathy. The CDR3 DNA sequence: TGTGCCAGCAGCCAAGATTGGGGACCCCTCCACTTT. The encoded protein is CASSQDWGPLHF.